The 9 T cell receptor beta chains below come from one sample, sequenced in a study of shared clonotypes between healthy human individuals. Only in-frame clones appear in the TCRdb table, and some are missing; sequencing was by immunoSEQ multiplex PCR. The sample yields fewer than 650,000 clones, just over 75% seen once. The sequencing input was PBMCs. All receptors come from a woman aged 40 to 50 in good health. Some clones in this sample may be carry-over from other donors' samples.

This sequence joins TRBV7-9 and TRBJ1-3, with D unclear. The germline CDR1 and CDR2 sequences are SEHNR and FQNEAQ (reference sequence). The CDR3 runs to 11 residues. The ends were cut back, 6 bases at V and 1 base at J, with 1 base in the middle. The CDR3 reads CASRSGNTIYF. CDR3 bases: TGTGCCAGCAGGTCTGGAAACACCATATATTTT.

The J gene is TRBJ2-6, the V gene TRBV6-6, with D uncertain. Germline V lookup: CDR1 MNHNY, CDR2 SVGAGI (reference sequence). The CDR3 has 15 amino acids. V gave up 6 bases and J gave up 2 bases, with 11 bases separating them. In nucleotides, the CDR3 is TGTGCCAGCAGGTCTAGAATCGCTGGGGCCAACGTCCTGACTTTC. Translation gives CASRSRIAGANVLTF.

The rearrangement uses TRBV28 and TRBJ2-1; D is perhaps TRBD2 (6 bases). The CDR3 consists of 18 residues. V lost 1 base, J lost 10 bases, and 26 bases lay in between. Germline CDR1 is MDHEN and CDR2 is SYDVKM. CDR3 DNA: TGTGCCAGCAGTTTATTTCCCAGGGCGGGACTCCGTCTCGCGGAGCAGTTCTTC. Amino acid sequence: CASSLFPRAGLRLAEQFF.

This sequence joins TRBV5-1 and TRBJ2-3; D not certain. The germline V gene encodes CDR1 SGHRS and CDR2 YFSETQ. V shed 1 base and J shed 6 bases, with 12 bases lying between them. The CDR3 consists of 14 residues. This CDR3 reads CASSLSQVSDTQYF. CDR3 in DNA: TGCGCCAGCAGCTTGTCTCAGGTTTCTGATACGCAGTATTTT.

The genes are TRBV6-4 and TRBJ2-7, with a weak D call TRBD1 (6 bases). This CDR3 contains 18 residues. Germline values: CDR1 MRHNA, CDR2 SNTAGT. The germline V and J ends were trimmed by 2 bases and 2 bases, with 22 bases remaining between them. CDR3 nucleotide sequence: TGTGCCAGCAGTGACCCGAAACTGACCGGGACATACCCCTACGAGCAGTACTTC. The encoded protein is CASSDPKLTGTYPYEQYF.

V usage is TRBV25-1 and J usage is TRBJ2-7; tentatively, D is TRBD2 (5 bases). Looked up from germline, CDR1 is MGHDK and CDR2 is SYGVNS. The CDR3 spans 13 residues. With 4 bases removed from V and 6 bases from J, the gap between germline ends came to 13 bases. The CDR3 bases are TGTGCCAGCAGTGTGGGCCTAGCCGCCGAGCAGTACTTC. Its protein product is CASSVGLAAEQYF.

This CDR3 reads CASSLDRDSNYGYTF. In DNA, the CDR3 is TGTGCCAGCAGTCTTGACAGGGATAGTAACTATGGCTACACCTTC. The V and J genes are TRBV2 and TRBJ1-2, with 7 bases aligning to TRBD1. The germline CDR1 and CDR2 sequences are SNHLY and FYNNEI. V was clipped by 5 bases and J by 1 base; unmatched bases: 7. The CDR3 sequence is 15 residues long. Based on the CDR3 plus reference TRBV2 and TRBJ1-2, the full variable domain is EPEVTQTPSHQVTQMGQEVILRCVPISNHLYFYWYRQILGQKVEFLVSFYNNEISEKSEIFDDQFSVERPDGSNFTLKIRSTKLEDSAMYFCASSLDRDSNYGYTFGSGTRLTVV.

The genes are TRBV10-2 and TRBJ2-1; 8 nucleotides align to TRBD2. Germline CDR1 and CDR2: WSHSY and SAAADI. This CDR3 spans 15 amino acids. V was clipped by 5 bases and J by 4 bases; unmatched bases: 7. The CDR3 nucleotides read TGCGCCAGCAGTCACGTGACTAGCGCTTACAATGAGCAGTTCTTC. This translates into CASSHVTSAYNEQFF.

The chain couples TRBV5-1 to TRBJ2-7, with a possible D match to TRBD2 (6 bases). V gave up 0 bases and J gave up 2 bases, with 15 bases separating them. CDR3 size: 16 residues. The germline V gene has CDR1 SGHRS and CDR2 YFSETQ. CDR3 bases: TGCGCCAGCAGCTTGGAGGACGCGGGATCGGCCTACGAGCAGTACTTC. Translation gives CASSLEDAGSAYEQYF.